Below are 9 T cell receptor beta chains sequenced from a single sample in a study of blood T cell repertoires in COVID-19. Here immunoSEQ multiplex PCR was the method, and the copy in TCRdb shows in-frame clones only, minus some. This table holds more than 65,000 clones, nearly 80% found once. Sequencing was carried out using peripheral blood. These receptors all come from a woman aged 60-70 years with acute or convalescent COVID-19.

This clone was observed once. The chain is built from TRBV15 and TRBJ2-7, with 8 positions matching TRBD1. V trimming: 2 bases; J trimming: 3 bases; junction bases outside the gene matches: 9. Germline CDR1 reads LNHNV; CDR2 reads YYDKDF (reference sequence). CDR3 length: 16 amino acids. CDR3 in amino acids: CATSRKTGTGVYEQYF. CDR3 nucleotide sequence: TGTGCCACCAGCAGAAAAACCGGGACAGGCGTCTACGAGCAGTACTTC.

The J gene is TRBJ1-6, the V gene TRBV6-5; 7 bases align to TRBD1. The germline gives CDR1 MNHEY, CDR2 SVGAGI. CDR3 length: 16 residues. After removal of 4 bases from V and 8 bases from J, the junction contained 11 bases not matched to a gene. CDR3 in DNA: TGTGCCAGCAGTTTGGGTTTTAGAACAGGGGATTCACCCCTCCACTTT. This encodes CASSLGFRTGDSPLHF.

The CDR3: CASSQRVAVSGELFF. The CDR3 bases are TGTGCCAGCAGCCAGCGAGTAGCGGTCTCCGGGGAGCTGTTTTTT. The chain links TRBV3-1 (or the pseudogene TRBV3-2) to TRBJ2-2, with D perhaps matching TRBD2 (6 bases). CDR1 is LGHDT, CDR2 YNNKEL, per germline (reference sequence). The CDR3 loop spans 15 amino acids. V lost 3 bases and J 6 bases, leaving 14 bases between the germline ends.

The chain is built from TRBV3-1 (or the pseudogene TRBV3-2) and TRBJ2-7; D is possibly TRBD2 (6 bases). Trimming pared 3 bases from V and 6 bases from J, leaving 21 bases between. The CDR3 has 16 amino acids. Germline V lookup: CDR1 LGHDT, CDR2 YNNKEL (reference sequence). CDR3 DNA: TGTGCCAGCAGCCAGGTTGTCGCGGGGATGACTGGCGAGCAGTACTTC. Its protein product is CASSQVVAGMTGEQYF.

The chain joins TRBV5-1 to TRBJ2-3; 7 nucleotides align to TRBD1. Unmatched junction bases numbered 7, after V lost 4 bases and J lost 5 bases. The V gene's germline CDR1 is SGHRS and CDR2 YFSETQ. The CDR3 spans 14 residues. The chain's CDR3 is CASSRTGALDTQYF. The DNA of the CDR3 is TGCGCCAGCAGCCGGACAGGAGCTCTAGATACGCAGTATTTT. Full variable domain (missing parts from reference TRBV5-1 and TRBJ2-3): KAGVTQTPRYLIKTRGQQVTLSCSPISGHRSVSWYQQTPGQGLQFLFEYFSETQRNKGNFPGRFSGRQFSNSRSEMNVSTLELGDSALYLCASSRTGALDTQYFGPGTRLTVL.

This chain uses TRBV24-1 with TRBJ2-1, with D possibly being TRBD1 (6 bases). Between the trimmed V and J ends, which lost 2 bases and 7 bases, there was a span of 20 bases. In germline, CDR1 is KGHDR, CDR2 SFDVKD. The CDR3 is 17 amino acids. The CDR3 coding sequence is TGTGCCACCAGTGATTCCAGGACAGCCCAGACTCGGAATGAGCAGTTCTTC. Translating it yields CATSDSRTAQTRNEQFF.

The chain is built from TRBV6-5 and TRBJ2-2, with D hard to call. The CDR3 spans 15 residues. The V gene's germline CDR1 is MNHEY and CDR2 SVGAGI. Trimming took off 2 bases at V and 4 bases at J, with 11 bases between the two ends. CDR3 sequence reads: CASSYPTSGTGELFF. DNA for the CDR3: TGTGCCAGCAGTTACCCCACCTCGGGCACCGGGGAGCTGTTTTTT.

The genes are TRBV4-3 and TRBJ2-2, with D tentatively TRBD2 (5 bases). Germline V lookup: CDR1 LGHNA, CDR2 YSLEER. V gave up 4 bases and J gave up 4 bases, with 13 bases separating them. The CDR3 extends over 15 amino acids. The CDR3 DNA reads TGCGCCAGCAGCCGCACATGGGCGGGCACCGGGGAGCTGTTTTTT. Translation gives CASSRTWAGTGELFF.

This chain uses TRBV5-1 with TRBJ1-3, with TRBD1 as a possible D gene (6 bases). Trimming stripped 4 bases from V and 1 base from J, with 12 bases between. This CDR3 comprises 15 residues. Germline CDR1 reads SGHRS; CDR2 reads YFSETQ. The CDR3 loop is CASSPSTGSGNTIYF. The CDR3 nucleotides read TGCGCCAGCAGCCCCTCCACAGGGTCTGGAAACACCATATATTTT.